This T cell receptor (beta chain) was obtained from a study of immune characteristics of hereditary and idiopathic chronic pancreatitis. Chronic pancreatitis tissue was collected during total pancreatectomy with islet autotransplantation. Assay: immunoSEQ multiplex PCR; the TCRdb copy retains only in-frame clones and omits some. The data hold around 6,200 clones, with over 65% observed a single time. This CDR3 spans 16 amino acids. V dropped 2 bases and J dropped 8 bases, with 21 bases sitting between them. Germline CDR1 is SEHNR and CDR2 is FQNEAQ (reference sequence). Sequenced sample: pancreas tissue with hereditary chronic pancreatitis. This receptor was taken from a human donor with chronic pancreatitis. The V and J genes are TRBV7-9 and TRBJ1-2, with D maybe TRBD1 (5 bases). The DNA of the CDR3 is TGTGCCAGCAGCTTATCCCCAGGGTCGGTCCCCCACGGCTACACCTTC. Its protein product is CASSLSPGSVPHGYTF.